Listed below are T cell receptor beta chains from one sample, sequenced in a study of pediatric ulcerative colitis. Measured with immunoSEQ multiplex PCR; TCRdb has only the in-frame clones, and not every one. The data show approximately 32,000 clones, with around 80% seen just once and 3.5% to 4.5% held by the top ten. Sample: blood. All receptors come from a boy aged 10-17 years with severe ulcerative colitis. The CDR3 runs from the conserved cysteine through the conserved F or W. A D gene is named only where the DNA matches it firmly. Not every row has a clone size; where given, it reads once, few, many or a size class.

>TRBJ1-2|TRBD1|NA|TRBV6-1
CASRRQGSDYGYTF
TGTGCCAGCAGGAGACAGGGTAGCGACTATGGCTACACCTTC
>TRBJ1-5|NA|NA|TRBV6-1
CASRGASNQPQHF
TGTGCCAGCAGGGGGGCGAGCAATCAGCCCCAGCATTTT
>TRBJ1-5|NA|NA|TRBV19
CASSMGPGGNQPQHF
TGTGCCAGTAGTATGGGCCCGGGAGGCAATCAGCCCCAGCATTTT
>TRBJ1-1|TRBD1|NA|TRBV15
CATSRDRGVATEAFF
TGTGCCACCAGCAGGGACAGGGGGGTTGCCACTGAAGCTTTCTTT
>TRBJ2-5|TRBD1|NA|TRBV7-2
CASRTRDRTETQYF
TGTGCCAGCAGAACCCGGGACAGGACAGAGACCCAGTACTTC
>TRBJ2-1|NA|NA|TRBV7-9
CASSSQTYNEQFF
TGTGCCAGCAGCTCCCAGACCTACAATGAGCAGTTCTTC
>TRBJ2-3|TRBD1|once|TRBV6-5
CASSRTGAGPDTQYF
TGTGCCAGCAGCCGGACAGGGGCAGGCCCAGATACGCAGTATTTT
>TRBJ1-6|NA|NA|TRBV30
CAWSVRRALGTVLNNSPLHF
TGTGCCTGGAGTGTACGGCGGGCCCTCGGGACTGTTCTAAATAATTCACCCCTCCACTTT
>TRBJ2-6|TRBD1|NA|TRBV11-3
CASSSGDRGDPGANVLTF
TGTGCCAGCAGTTCAGGGGACAGGGGGGACCCTGGGGCCAACGTCCTGACTTTC
>TRBJ1-2|NA|NA|TRBV6-1
CASSGQLNYGYTF
TGTGCCAGCAGTGGACAGCTTAACTATGGCTACACCTTC
>TRBJ1-1|TRBD1|NA|TRBV10-3
CAISGFTTGGTMNTEAFF
TGTGCCATCAGTGGCTTCACGACAGGGGGAACCATGAACACTGAAGCTTTCTTT
>TRBJ2-4|NA|NA|TRBV6-6
CASSDTGTAVNIQYF
TGTGCCAGCAGTGACACCGGGACCGCTGTGAACATTCAGTACTTC
>TRBJ2-3|TRBD2|NA|TRBV27
CASSFQLAGGPDTQYF
TGTGCCAGCAGTTTTCAACTAGCGGGGGGCCCAGATACGCAGTATTTT
>TRBJ2-1|TRBD2|NA|TRBV9
CASSSPGGPYNEQFF
TGTGCCAGCAGCTCCCCGGGGGGACCCTACAATGAGCAGTTCTTC
>TRBJ2-5|TRBD2|NA|TRBV7-3
CASSSGLAGGQETQYF
TGTGCCAGCAGCTCTGGACTAGCGGGGGGTCAAGAGACCCAGTACTTC
>TRBJ2-7|NA|NA|TRBV9
CASSVEAGSGYEQYF
TGTGCCAGCAGCGTAGAGGCCGGGTCGGGGTACGAGCAGTACTTC
>TRBJ1-5|TRBD1|few|TRBV10-3
CAIRPDRDQPQHF
TGTGCCATCAGACCCGACAGGGACCAGCCCCAGCATTTT
>TRBJ2-5|NA|NA|TRBV19
CASSPTTRLDQTQYF
TGTGCCAGTAGTCCCACAACTCGACTAGACCAGACCCAGTACTTC
>TRBJ1-6|TRBD1|NA|TRBV6-6
CASTQGDPNSPLHF
TGTGCCAGCACCCAGGGGGACCCTAATTCACCCCTCCACTTT
>TRBJ2-7|NA|NA|TRBV5-8
CASSLTGQTLFYEQYF
TGTGCCAGCAGCTTGACAGGGCAAACCCTCTTCTACGAGCAGTACTTC
>TRBJ1-2|NA|NA|TRBV21-1
CASSNYRSGGYTF
TGTGCCAGCAGCAATTACAGGAGTGGTGGCTACACCTTC
>TRBJ1-2|TRBD1|NA|TRBV5-1
CASSSTAQGDYGYTF
TGCGCCAGCAGCTCTACCGCCCAGGGGGACTATGGCTACACCTTC
>TRBJ1-2|TRBD1|NA|TRBV4-3
CASSLGTEYGYTF
TGCGCCAGCAGCCTCGGGACAGAATATGGCTACACCTTC
>TRBJ1-1|NA|NA|TRBV7-6
CASSSGGRGDSTEAFF
TGTGCCAGCAGCTCCGGCGGTCGGGGGGATAGCACTGAAGCTTTCTTT
>TRBJ2-7|NA|NA|TRBV4-1
CASSQTSSYEQYF
TGCGCCAGCAGCCAAACCAGCTCCTACGAGCAGTACTTC
>TRBJ2-7|TRBD2|NA|TRBV30
CAWSVSGGSYEQYF
TGTGCCTGGAGTGTAAGCGGGGGCTCCTACGAGCAGTACTTC
>TRBJ2-3|TRBD1|NA|TRBV19
CASRMGQGIDTQYF
TGTGCCAGCCGAATGGGACAGGGTATAGATACGCAGTATTTT
>TRBJ2-2|TRBD1|NA|TRBV27
CASSFSDRAPARELFF
TGTGCCAGCAGTTTTTCGGACAGGGCCCCAGCCAGGGAGCTGTTTTTT
>TRBJ1-1|NA|NA|TRBV2
CASSQKQGRAFF
TGTGCCAGCAGCCAGAAACAGGGACGCGCTTTCTTT
>TRBJ2-1|TRBD1|NA|TRBV9
CASSSGQGVSQFF
TGTGCCAGCAGCTCGGGACAGGGAGTTTCGCAGTTCTTC
>TRBJ1-3|NA|NA|TRBV30
CAWSSFSGNTIYF
TGTGCCTGGAGTTCTTTCTCTGGAAACACCATATATTTT
>TRBJ2-3|TRBD2|NA|TRBV30
CASGLAGAPGTDTQYF
TGTGCCTCGGGACTAGCGGGGGCCCCGGGCACAGATACGCAGTATTTT
>TRBJ2-4|NA|NA|TRBV19
CASSIGDIRSNQYF
TGTGCCAGTAGTATTGGGGACATACGGTCAAATCAGTACTTC
>TRBJ2-2|TRBD1|NA|TRBV7-3
CASSTTGRTGELFF
TGTGCCAGCAGCACGACAGGGCGGACCGGGGAGCTGTTTTTT
>TRBJ1-5|NA|NA|TRBV4-1
CASSQDGGRVHNQPQHF
TGCGCCAGCAGCCAAGACGGAGGCAGGGTTCACAATCAGCCCCAGCATTTT
>TRBJ2-6|NA|NA|TRBV7-6
CASSYSGANVLTF
TGTGCCAGCAGCTATTCTGGGGCCAACGTCCTGACTTTC
>TRBJ1-5|TRBD1|NA|TRBV27
CASSQGAAQPQHF
TGTGCCAGCAGTCAGGGGGCTGCACAGCCCCAGCATTTT
>TRBJ1-6|NA|NA|TRBV25-1
CASSESTYNSPLHF
TGTGCCAGCAGTGAGAGCACCTATAATTCACCCCTCCACTTT
>TRBJ2-7|NA|NA|TRBV5-8
CASSLGPTYEQYF
TGTGCCAGCAGCTTGGGCCCCACCTACGAGCAGTACTTC
>TRBJ2-5|TRBD1|NA|TRBV5-6
CASSLGQGVGETQYF
TGTGCCAGCAGCTTGGGGCAGGGGGTAGGGGAGACCCAGTACTTC
>TRBJ2-3|NA|NA|TRBV27
CASSRGILATRTDTQYF
TGTGCCAGCAGCCGAGGAATACTAGCTACTCGCACAGATACGCAGTATTTT
>TRBJ2-7|TRBD1|NA|TRBV19
CASSIGQAGEQYF
TGTGCCAGTAGTATCGGACAGGCTGGCGAGCAGTACTTC
>TRBJ1-6|NA|NA|TRBV18
CASSENWGDYNSPLHF
TGTGCCAGCTCAGAAAATTGGGGGGACTATAATTCACCCCTCCACTTT
>TRBJ1-2|TRBD1|NA|TRBV10-1
CASSEPKYPQGPLYGYTF
TGCGCCAGCAGTGAGCCGAAATACCCACAGGGGCCCCTCTATGGCTACACCTTC
>TRBJ1-6|NA|NA|TRBV6-5
CASSYSRTENNSPLHF
TGTGCCAGCAGTTACTCGAGGACAGAAAATAATTCACCCCTCCACTTT
>TRBJ1-1|NA|NA|TRBV4-3
CASSQVVSAEAFF
TGCGCCAGCAGCCAAGTGGTGTCAGCTGAAGCTTTCTTT
>TRBJ1-5|TRBD1|NA|TRBV27
CASSFGTGYQPQHF
TGTGCCAGCAGTTTCGGGACAGGGTATCAGCCCCAGCATTTT
>TRBJ2-2|NA|NA|TRBV4-1
CASSQEAGTPTGELFF
TGCGCCAGCAGCCAAGAAGCCGGGACACCCACCGGGGAGCTGTTTTTT
>TRBJ2-1|TRBD2|once|TRBV7-8
CASSPGLAGGRFSYEQFF
TGTGCCAGCTCTCCGGGACTAGCGGGGGGGCGATTTAGCTATGAGCAGTTCTTC
>TRBJ1-5|NA|NA|TRBV19
CASSILTGGGQPQHF
TGTGCCAGTAGTATATTAACAGGAGGGGGTCAGCCCCAGCATTTT
>TRBJ1-5|NA|NA|TRBV5-6
CASSPSGTPIGQPQHF
TGTGCCAGCAGCCCGTCCGGGACACCCATCGGACAGCCCCAGCATTTT
>TRBJ2-3|NA|NA|TRBV19
CASSGWGATDTQYF
TGTGCCAGTAGTGGTTGGGGGGCCACAGATACGCAGTATTTT
>TRBJ1-1|NA|NA|TRBV5-1
CASSLEGTPRGTEAFF
TGCGCCAGCAGCTTGGAGGGGACCCCGCGAGGAACTGAAGCTTTCTTT
>TRBJ2-7|NA|NA|TRBV6-1
CASSDWTGLYEQYF
TGTGCCAGCAGTGACTGGACAGGACTATACGAGCAGTACTTC
>TRBJ1-4|NA|few|TRBV7-9
CASSPGAATNEKLFF
TGTGCCAGCAGCCCAGGGGCGGCAACTAATGAAAAACTGTTTTTT
>TRBJ1-1|NA|few|TRBV2
CASRQTNTEAFF
TGTGCCAGCAGGCAGACGAACACTGAAGCTTTCTTT
>TRBJ2-2|NA|NA|TRBV15
CATSREAGNTGELFF
TGTGCCACCAGCAGAGAGGCCGGAAACACCGGGGAGCTGTTTTTT
>TRBJ1-1|NA|NA|TRBV7-9
CASSPLSTEAFF
TGTGCCAGCAGCCCCTTGAGCACTGAAGCTTTCTTT